The 9 T cell receptor beta chains presented below share a single source sample, sequenced in a study of cytomegalovirus exposure and HLA in healthy donors. With 60 Vbeta and 13 Jbeta primers, the PCR was carried out. Using immunoSEQ multiplex PCR, the repertoire was profiled, and TCRdb retains in-frame clones only, with some absent. The table records roughly 48,000 clones, approximately 70% of them present only once. Sequencing used PBMCs. The receptor set was obtained from a man younger than 30 in good health and CMV-seronegative.

The rearrangement uses TRBV5-1 and TRBJ2-7, with 7 bases aligning to TRBD2. The CDR3 consists of 13 residues. CDR1 and CDR2 from the germline V gene are SGHRS and YFSETQ. The ends lost 7 bases at V and 2 bases at J; junction bases unmatched: 6. CDR3 DNA sequence: TGCGCCAGCGGGCGGGAGCTAACCTACGAGCAGTACTTC. Translating it yields CASGRELTYEQYF.

This clone came up once. The V and J genes are TRBV6-5 and TRBJ1-2; D not resolved. This CDR3 is 15 amino acids long. V was clipped by 0 bases and J by 6 bases, with 14 bases between them. CDR1 and CDR2 from the germline V gene are MNHEY and SVGAGI. The CDR3 spells CASSYSHIGGDGYTF. CDR3 DNA sequence: TGTGCCAGCAGTTACTCACATATCGGTGGAGATGGCTACACCTTC.

This clone was detected a few times. V and J are TRBV29-1 and TRBJ1-2, with D unclear. The length of the CDR3 is 11 residues. Germline CDR1 SQVTM, CDR2 ANQGSEA. With 7 bases removed from V and 6 bases from J, the gap between germline ends came to 12 bases. The CDR3 is CSGRGSDGYTF. CDR3 DNA sequence: TGCAGCGGTCGGGGAAGCGATGGCTACACCTTC.

The chain has TRBV29-1 and TRBJ2-5, with D possibly TRBD2 on 6 matching bases. The germline V and J ends were trimmed by 7 bases and 5 bases, with 11 bases remaining between them. Per germline, CDR1 SQVTM and CDR2 ANQGSEA. The CDR3 spans 11 residues. The chain's CDR3 is CSALAAETQYF. As DNA, the CDR3 is TGCAGCGCCTTAGCGGCGGAGACCCAGTACTTC.

This sequence joins TRBV7-7 and TRBJ2-5; 8 bases are shared with TRBD1. Germline V gene lookup returns CDR1 SSHAT and CDR2 FNYEAQ (reference sequence). The CDR3 is 13 residues long. Here the CDR3 reads CATKHRGQETQYF. The CDR3 region has the DNA TGTGCTACCAAGCACAGGGGGCAAGAGACCCAGTACTTC.

This clone showed up just a few times. The rearrangement uses TRBV4-2 and TRBJ1-1, with D unclear. The CDR3 is made up of 17 amino acids. Germline CDR1 and CDR2: LGHNA and YNFKEQ. V lost 0 bases, J lost 0 bases, and 14 bases lay in between. The CDR3 here is CASSQEGRIQLNTEAFF. DNA of the CDR3: TGTGCCAGCAGCCAAGAAGGCAGGATTCAGTTGAACACTGAAGCTTTCTTT.

The gene calls are TRBV19 and TRBJ1-1; 7 bases line up with TRBD1. With V trimmed by 11 bases and J by 3 bases, 9 bases remained unmatched. The CDR3 is 13 residues long. Per the germline V gene, CDR1 is LNHDA and CDR2 is SQIVND (reference sequence). CDR3 region: CARQGGVHTEAFF. For the CDR3, the DNA is TGTGCCCGACAGGGTGGGGTGCACACTGAAGCTTTCTTT. The variable domain in full, completed from reference TRBV19 and TRBJ1-1, reads DGGITQSPKYLFRKEGQNVTLSCEQNLNHDAMYWYRQDPGQGLRLIYYSQIVNDFQKGDIAEGYSVSREKKESFPLTVTSAQKNPTAFYLCARQGGVHTEAFFGQGTRLTVV.

V gene TRBV4-1 combines with J gene TRBJ2-5; TRBD1 is a possible D gene (6 bases). V was trimmed by 2 bases and J by 5 bases, leaving 15 bases between them. The CDR3 is made up of 15 amino acids. Germline lookup yields CDR1 MGHRA and CDR2 YSYEKL. CDR3 protein: CASSQLGTPLETQYF. The CDR3 nucleotides are TGCGCCAGCAGCCAATTGGGGACACCGCTGGAGACCCAGTACTTC.

The chain has TRBV9 and TRBJ2-7; 10 bases map to TRBD2. Trimming took 0 bases from V and 6 from J; bases not matched to a gene: 9. Germline V lookup: CDR1 SGDLS, CDR2 YYNGEE. The CDR3 spans 16 residues. CDR3 nucleotides: TGTGCCAGCAGCGTAGACAAAGCGGGAGGGCCTGGCGAGCAGTACTTC. Translating gives CASSVDKAGGPGEQYF.